The source of this T cell receptor beta chain is a study of T-cell memory formation after mild COVID-19. TCRdb itself ran the 5' RACE reads through MiXCR, one entry per CDR3 protein. Here the sample spans approximately 500,000 distinct CDR3 sequences, around a quarter being singletons. Trimming left V 2 bases short and J 7 bases short, with 17 bases between. Germline-derived CDR1 and CDR2 are MNHEY and SVGAGI. There are 15 residues in the CDR3. The receptor comes from an adult woman who had mild COVID-19 (a few samples of this study predate the infection). Cell type and time point are not known. The chain couples TRBV6-5 to TRBJ2-5; tentative D call: TRBD2 (6 bases). Sample: PBMCs or a T cell subset sorted from them (not recorded which). The CDR3 sequence: CASSYDAGSGMTQYF. The CDR3 region has the DNA TGTGCCAGCAGTTACGACGCGGGGTCCGGGATGACCCAGTACTTC.